These 26 T cell receptor beta chains share one sample of origin, sequenced in a study of human T cells and chemical hapten exposure. Described time point: patch test 3, about 24 weeks after DPC sensitization. Noted treatment: therapeutic diphenylcyclopropenone sensitization with weekly scalp DPC. TCRdb re-derived calls from the RACE reads in MiXCR, one entry per CDR3 protein. The sample consists of about 97,000 distinct CDR3 sequences, roughly 27% of them appearing once. The material was whole blood, obtained in connection with sensitization to the hapten diphenylcyclopropenone (DPC). The origin of the receptors is a man aged 35-49 years with alopecia areata. Some clones in this sample may be carry-over from other donors' samples.

At least ten counts were recorded for this clonotype. This sequence joins TRBV5-6 and TRBJ2-3; D ambiguous. In germline, CDR1 is SGHDT, CDR2 YYEEEE. CDR3 length equals 14 residues. V lost 0 bases and J lost 0, with 5 bases in between. The DNA of the CDR3 is TGTGCCAGCAGCTTGGACAGAAGCACAGATACGCAGTATTTT. Its translation is CASSLDRSTDTQYF.

The CDR3 region has the DNA TGCAGTGCTAGCCGGCTAGCGGGAGTCATAGATACGCAGTATTTT. Its translation: CSASRLAGVIDTQYF. This chain links TRBV20-1 with TRBJ2-3; 10 bases align to TRBD2. J gave up 5 bases and V 3 bases, and 8 bases lay outside the gene matches. This CDR3 is 15 amino acids long. Germline CDR1 is DFQATT and CDR2 is SNEGSKA (reference sequence).

The V call is TRBV5-1, the J call TRBJ2-5; the D gene could be TRBD1 or TRBD2 (5 bases each). From germline, CDR1 is SGHRS and CDR2 YFSETQ. CDR3 size: 15 residues. Trimming took off 1 base at V and 4 bases at J, with 14 bases between the two ends. The CDR3 sequence: CASSLSALGVETQYF. The CDR3 DNA reads TGCGCCAGCAGCTTGAGCGCCCTGGGGGTAGAGACCCAGTACTTC. Together with reference TRBV5-1 and TRBJ2-5, the CDR3 gives the full variable domain: KAGVTQTPRYLIKTRGQQVTLSCSPISGHRSVSWYQQTPGQGLQFLFEYFSETQRNKGNFPGRFSGRQFSNSRSEMNVSTLELGDSALYLCASSLSALGVETQYFGPGTRLLVL.

J is TRBJ1-1 and V is TRBV5-1; 8 positions match TRBD1. The V segment lost 4 bases and the J segment 3 bases; nucleotides outside the gene matches: 11. The germline gives CDR1 SGHRS, CDR2 YFSETQ. The CDR3 spans 16 residues. The CDR3 loop is CASSHGTGGRYTEAFF. CDR3 nucleotide sequence: TGCGCCAGCAGCCACGGGACAGGAGGTCGTTACACTGAAGCTTTCTTT.

This clonotype showed up just a few times. The rearrangement joins TRBV25-1 to TRBJ2-5; tentatively, D is TRBD2 (5 bases). V lost 2 bases and J 14 bases, leaving 12 bases between the germline ends. Looked up from germline, CDR1 is MGHDK and CDR2 is SYGVNS. This CDR3 spans 11 amino acids. The CDR3 spells CASSEGLARYF. The CDR3 nucleotides read TGTGCCAGCAGTGAAGGACTCGCGAGATACTTC. The variable domain in full, with the rest retrieved from reference TRBV25-1 and TRBJ2-5, is EADIYQTPRYLVIGTGKKITLECSQTMGHDKMYWYQQDPGMELHLIHYSYGVNSTEKGDLSSESTVSRIRTEHFPLTLESARPSHTSQYLCASSEGLARYFGPGTRLLVL.

The chain links TRBV12-3 or TRBV12-4 to TRBJ2-7, with D maybe TRBD1 (6 bases). Trimming shortened V by 3 bases and J by 13 bases, and 16 bases separated the two germline ends. The CDR3 has 12 amino acids. CDR3 sequence reads: CASSFGQKQGYF. CDR3 nucleotides: TGTGCCAGCAGTTTCGGACAGAAGCAAGGTTACTTC.

This clonotype appeared a single time. The chain employs TRBV12-3 or TRBV12-4 and TRBJ1-5, with TRBD1 as a possible D gene (5 bases). The V end lost 5 bases, the J end lost 7 bases, and 15 bases lay between the germline ends. This CDR3 spans 14 amino acids. The CDR3 protein is CASSPDRTGQPQHF. CDR3 DNA: TGTGCCAGCAGTCCTGACAGAACGGGGCAGCCCCAGCATTTT.

The sample holds many counts of this clonotype. This chain joins TRBV3-1 and TRBJ2-3, with D uncertain. Germline lookup yields CDR1 LGHDT and CDR2 YNNKEL (reference sequence). Trimming shortened V by 0 bases and J by 2 bases, and 3 bases separated the two germline ends. The CDR3 consists of 13 residues. In DNA form, the CDR3 reads TGTGCCAGCAGCCAAGAGTCCACAGATACGCAGTATTTT. Translation: CASSQESTDTQYF.

This rearrangement joins TRBV6-5 to TRBJ1-1; D is ambiguous. Between the trimmed V and J ends, which lost 1 base and 7 bases, there was a span of 13 bases. The CDR3 extends over 14 amino acids. Germline values: CDR1 MNHEY, CDR2 SVGAGI. CDR3 coding DNA: TGTGCCAGCAGTTACTGGCTGACGGGTAATGAAGCTTTCTTT. It specifies CASSYWLTGNEAFF.

This clonotype has more than one count but fewer than ten. The CDR3 is CSAPRTSGYTDTQYF. The CDR3 DNA sequence: TGCAGTGCTCCCAGGACTAGCGGATACACAGATACGCAGTATTTT. The chain joins TRBV20-1 to TRBJ2-3; 10 bases align to TRBD2. This CDR3 has 15 residues. Losses at the gene ends were 5 bases for V and 2 bases for J; bases not matched to a gene: 7. Per the germline V gene, CDR1 is DFQATT and CDR2 is SNEGSKA (reference sequence).

This clonotype has only a few counts. The gene calls are TRBV6-5 and TRBJ2-1, with 8 bases lining up with TRBD2. CDR1 and CDR2 (germline): MNHEY, SVGAGI. J lost 0 bases, V lost 2 bases, and 6 bases had no gene match. The CDR3 has 17 residues. The CDR3: CASSYLGSGDSYNEQFF. Here the CDR3 DNA reads TGTGCCAGCAGTTACCTTGGTAGCGGGGACTCCTACAATGAGCAGTTCTTC.

This clonotype turned up a few times. This chain connects TRBV2 to TRBJ1-1, with 9 bases lining up with TRBD1. The trim removed 6 bases at V and 6 bases at J, leaving 2 bases unmatched. The CDR3 has 12 residues. Germline CDR1 and CDR2: SNHLY and FYNNEI. The CDR3 sequence is CASRGQGPEAFF. The CDR3 DNA follows: TGTGCCAGCAGGGGACAGGGCCCTGAAGCTTTCTTT.

This clonotype was counted between two and nine times. The CDR3 DNA is TGTGCCAGCTCACCGGGATTTATCACAGATACGCAGTATTTT. Translation gives CASSPGFITDTQYF. The chain couples TRBV18 to TRBJ2-3; D not resolved. Per the germline V gene, CDR1 is KGHSH and CDR2 is LQKENI. The CDR3 covers 14 residues. With 3 bases removed from V and 2 bases from J, the gap between germline ends came to 9 bases.

The sample holds a few counts of this clonotype. The chain is built from TRBV20-1 and TRBJ1-6, with D possibly matching TRBD1 (5 bases). Trimming cost V 0 bases and J 6 bases, with 9 bases left between them. This CDR3 region has 14 residues. The germline V gene encodes CDR1 DFQATT and CDR2 SNEGSKA (reference sequence). CDR3 in DNA: TGCAGTGCTAGAGATCCAGGGAGTAATTCACCCCTCCACTTT. The encoded protein is CSARDPGSNSPLHF.

This clonotype was observed a few times. The CDR3 DNA is TGTGCCAGCAGTGCCCTAGCGGGAGGGCCAGATGAGCAGTTCTTC. This sequence encodes CASSALAGGPDEQFF. The chain links TRBV6-1 to TRBJ2-1, with 12 bases lining up with TRBD2. The trim removed 4 bases at V and 8 bases at J, leaving 6 bases unmatched. CDR1 and CDR2 from the germline V gene are MNHNS and SASEGT. CDR3 length: 15 amino acids.

The V gene is TRBV3-1, the J gene TRBJ2-5; TRBD2 matches at 14 bases. The CDR3 runs 16 residues. The V gene end was trimmed by 4 bases and the J gene end by 5 bases; junction bases not matched to a gene: 6. Germline CDR1 LGHDT, CDR2 YNNKEL (reference sequence). CDR3 amino acids: CASSRGTSGRSETQYF. The CDR3 DNA follows: TGTGCCAGCAGCCGCGGGACTAGCGGGAGAAGCGAGACCCAGTACTTC.

Written as DNA, the CDR3 is TGTGCCAGCAGCTCGGGACTAGCGGACCTTTACGAGCAGTACTTC. It encodes CASSSGLADLYEQYF. The chain employs TRBV6-5 and TRBJ2-7, with 11 bases lining up with TRBD2. The CDR3 is made up of 15 amino acids. V shed 6 bases, J shed 4 bases, and the junction held 8 bases outside the gene matches. CDR1 MNHEY and CDR2 SVGAGI come from the germline V gene.

The chain combines TRBV20-1 with TRBJ2-3, with TRBD2 matching over 9 bases. The junction had 10 bases not matched to a gene; V was cut back by 3 bases and J by 0 bases. The CDR3 contains 17 residues. Germline V CDR1 and CDR2: DFQATT, SNEGSKA (reference sequence). The CDR3 DNA follows: TGCAGTGCTAGGACCTTATTAGCGGGAGCCAGCACAGATACGCAGTATTTT. This codes for CSARTLLAGASTDTQYF.

The genes are TRBV10-2 and TRBJ1-5, with 7 positions matching TRBD1. This CDR3 is 14 amino acids long. Germline CDR1 WSHSY, CDR2 SAAADI. V shed 6 bases and J 3 bases; nucleotides not matched to a gene: 5. For the CDR3, the DNA is TGCGCCAGCAGCGACAGGGATCCCAATCAGCCCCAGCATTTT. Its translation is CASSDRDPNQPQHF.

CDR3 nucleotide sequence: TGTGCCAGCAGCACTGAGAGGTCCTACAATGAGCAGTTCTTC. It encodes CASSTERSYNEQFF. The V gene is TRBV6-2 or TRBV6-3, the J gene TRBJ2-1, with D unresolved. The CDR3 runs to 14 residues. CDR1 is MNHEY, CDR2 SVGEGT, per germline. Trimming took 6 bases from V and 1 from J, leaving 10 bases between them.

The chain joins TRBV5-1 to TRBJ1-1; TRBD1 aligns across 7 bases. V dropped 0 bases and J dropped 6; count of bases not matched to a gene: 5. CDR1 and CDR2 from the germline V gene are SGHRS and YFSETQ. The CDR3 sequence is 14 residues long. CDR3 DNA: TGCGCCAGCAGCTTGGGCCCGGGACAGCCTGAAGCTTTCTTT. This encodes CASSLGPGQPEAFF.

The table lists this clonotype with a few counts. The genes are TRBV30 and TRBJ2-2; 7 positions agree with TRBD1. After removal of 8 bases from V and 2 bases from J, the junction contained 11 bases not matched to a gene. This CDR3 is 15 amino acids long. Germline CDR1 reads GTSNPN; CDR2 reads SVGIG (reference sequence). CDR3 loop: CALHRGSQNTGELFF. Here the CDR3 DNA reads TGTGCCCTGCACAGGGGTTCCCAAAACACCGGGGAGCTGTTTTTT.

This clonotype was seen only a few times. This chain joins TRBV20-1 and TRBJ2-7; no reliable D call. The V end was cut by 3 bases, the J end by 4 bases, with 13 bases between. The CDR3 extends over 13 amino acids. Germline lookup yields CDR1 DFQATT and CDR2 SNEGSKA (reference sequence). The CDR3: CSASRPRPYEQYF. In DNA form, the CDR3 reads TGCAGTGCTAGCAGACCCAGGCCGTACGAGCAGTACTTC.

Note on this clonotype: At one of its ends the junction is not consistent with the germline gene, which may arise from a read error. CDR3 nucleotide sequence: TGTGCCAGCAGCTTAGGGCGGTGGAATGGGCAGTTCTTC. It encodes CASSLGRWNGQFF. This chain connects TRBV11-1 to TRBJ2-1; the D is unclear. The CDR3 spans 13 residues. The germline V gene has CDR1 SGHAT and CDR2 FQDESV (reference sequence).

This clonotype came up a few times. The chain couples TRBV15 to TRBJ2-5, with D unclear. Trimming pared 5 bases from V and 5 bases from J, leaving 15 bases between. Germline CDR1 LNHNV, CDR2 YYDKDF (reference sequence). This CDR3 spans 14 amino acids. The CDR3 is CATSPLASSETQYF. Here the CDR3 DNA reads TGTGCCACCAGCCCTTTGGCCAGCTCGGAGACCCAGTACTTC.

The V call is TRBV28, the J call TRBJ1-6; D gene ambiguous. This CDR3 spans 13 amino acids. Trimming pared 5 bases from V and 6 bases from J, leaving 8 bases between. From germline, CDR1 is MDHEN and CDR2 SYDVKM. CDR3 region: CASSPELNSPLHF. The CDR3 DNA sequence: TGTGCCAGCAGTCCGGAGCTTAATTCACCCCTCCACTTT.